These 2 T cell receptor beta chains were sequenced from one sample in a study of blood T cell repertoires in COVID-19. TCRdb's table, derived via immunoSEQ multiplex PCR, lists solely in-frame clones and lacks some. The table has fewer than 250,000 clones, roughly 84% seen once. The sample was peripheral blood. Receptor source: a woman in her forties or fifties with acute or convalescent COVID-19.

This clone is medium-sized within its sample. The V gene is TRBV19, the J gene TRBJ2-7; TRBD1 is a possible D gene (6 bases). This CDR3 spans 13 amino acids. Trimming shortened V by 8 bases and J by 6 bases, and 17 bases separated the two germline ends. The V gene's germline CDR1 is LNHDA and CDR2 SQIVND (reference sequence). The CDR3 is CASGTGTFGEQYF. The CDR3 region has the DNA TGTGCCAGTGGGACCGGGACATTCGGCGAGCAGTACTTC.

This clone showed up just a few times. This chain links TRBV2 with TRBJ1-5; D is unresolved. Germline V gene lookup returns CDR1 SNHLY and CDR2 FYNNEI. Trimming took 3 bases from V and 6 from J, leaving 9 bases between them. The CDR3 runs 13 residues. CDR3: CASSEEGGQPQHF. The CDR3 DNA follows: TGTGCCAGCAGTGAGGAGGGCGGTCAGCCCCAGCATTTT.